The T cell receptor beta chain under discussion was sequenced for a study of blood T cell repertoires in COVID-19 (dated by TCRdb to 2018 to 2021). With regard to the full study: The collaborator samples originated in the United States, Italy and Spain and spanned the acute and convalescent phases of COVID-19. Where available, HLA class I and class II types were obtained from metadata supplied by the sample provider rather than from assay-based typing. The prospective study material was composed of cDNA or gDNA derived from T cells, B-cell-depleted T cells, or PBMCs. Samples were obtained from the ongoing ImmuneRACE study (first 160 participants) and from 1,254 subjects provided by 6 global collaborators. A freely available public database, intended as a resource for researchers studying the immune response to SARS-CoV-2, is where the repertoires were released. The dataset comprised deeply sampled blood TCRbeta repertoires from subjects exposed to, actively infected with, or recovered from COVID-19. Nearly every sample came with metadata listing a de-identified subject ID, COVID-19 status, age in years and sex. Overall results and qualifications from the work: How much clinical and demographic metadata was included differed by source and by participant, and the metadata was provided uncurated.

Each collaborating institution followed its own protocols to collect whole blood in K2EDTA tubes. For TCRbeta analysis, collaborators shipped samples in one of three forms: frozen whole blood, isolated PBMCs, or DNA extracted from either of those sample types. TCRbeta CDR3 regions were amplified from genomic DNA using the immunoSEQ Assay, a bias-controlled multiplex PCR. The paper's data handling went like this. Within the assay, amplification of reference gene primers was used to estimate how many nucleated cells each sample contained. To quantify the absolute abundance of each unique TCRbeta CDR3 rearrangement, sequence reads were collapsed and filtered. Productive Simpson clonality was computed per sample as the square root of Simpson's diversity index over productive rearrangements. Sourced from immuneACCESS, this table was stored by TCRdb with only in-frame sequences that have V and J called. A share of the clones is absent; for the studies checked, an unresolved V gene accounts for under half, and the remainder has no known explanation. D and trimming were read from the DNA, whereas the V and J calls and clone size are those reported in that table. Within this sample are 250,000 to 300,000 clones, with 65% to 90% of them counted one time only. The ten top clones hold just under 3% of the sample.

The germline V gene specifies SGHVS as CDR1 and FQNEAQ as CDR2. From cysteine to phenylalanine, the CDR3 is 14 amino acids long. Just the 42-base CDR3 DNA is kept, in frame starting at base 1. The germline V end is reduced by 7 bases and the J end by 2 bases; junction bases left unmatched: 4. Many counts were recorded for this clone. Its antigen is still unknown. Base qualities are not recorded, but no much larger clone differs from it by a single base. The chain is assembled from TRBV7-8 and TRBJ2-1; a stretch of 8 junction bases matches TRBD2. Sequencing used peripheral blood. The source is a woman aged 60-75 years with active or convalescent COVID-19. The CDR3 reads CASIGGAAYNEQFF. Here is the DNA: TGTGCCAGCATCGGGGGGGCCGCCTACAATGAGCAGTTCTTC.